These T cell receptor beta chains were read from a single sample in a study of T-cell reconstitution after alpha-beta-depleted transplantation in children. TCRdb processed the PCR reads anew with MiXCR; each CDR3 protein has one entry. Of about 640,000 distinct CDR3 sequences in the sample, over 15% were seen once. This specimen consisted of PBMCs from the stem cell graft donor, obtained from the stem cell graft. The receptors come from a human donor who donated a stem cell graft to a child with acute myeloid leukemia. The CDR3 runs from the conserved cysteine through the conserved F or W. D genes are given only for firm matches. Only part of the rows carry a size: once, few, many, or a class if the clone is expanded.

abundance,j_gene,v_gene,d_gene,CDR3aa,CDR3nt
-,TRBJ1-1,TRBV4-1,-,CASSQDQGRNTEAFF,TGCGCCAGCAGCCAAGATCAGGGGAGAAACACTGAAGCTTTCTTT
few,TRBJ1-1,TRBV10-3,TRBD1,CAIRGAGGGMNTEAFF,TGTGCCATCAGGGGCGCAGGGGGCGGGATGAACACTGAAGCTTTCTTT
many,TRBJ1-5,TRBV9,-,CASSPGAANQPQHF,TGTGCCAGCAGCCCTGGAGCAGCCAATCAGCCCCAGCATTTT
-,TRBJ2-1,TRBV11-3,-,CASSLLDNNNEQFF,TGTGCCAGCAGTTTGCTGGACAATAACAATGAGCAGTTCTTC
few,TRBJ2-2,TRBV20-1,TRBD2,CSARDRGVAGELFF,TGCAGTGCTAGAGATCGGGGGGTGGCCGGGGAGCTGTTTTTT
-,TRBJ2-2,TRBV12-3/TRBV12-4,-,CASSFPDRGLFF,TGTGCCAGCAGTTTCCCCGATCGCGGGCTGTTTTTT
many,TRBJ2-7,TRBV5-1,-,CASSDGGAYEQYF,TGCGCCAGCAGTGATGGGGGAGCCTACGAGCAGTACTTC
many,TRBJ2-1,TRBV10-3,TRBD2,CAISDGLAGLEQFF,TGTGCCATCAGCGACGGACTAGCGGGGCTTGAGCAGTTCTTC
few,TRBJ2-3,TRBV7-2,-,CASSLTTGRPDTQYF,TGTGCCAGCAGCTTAACTACGGGACGCCCAGATACGCAGTATTTT
many,TRBJ1-1,TRBV7-2,-,CASSFGQSDTEAFF,TGTGCCAGCAGCTTCGGACAGTCAGACACTGAAGCTTTCTTT
many,TRBJ2-5,TRBV20-1,-,CSVASYPQETQYF,TGCAGTGTCGCGTCCTACCCCCAAGAGACCCAGTACTTC
few,TRBJ2-5,TRBV28,TRBD2,CATLILAGGQETQYF,TGTGCCACCCTGATACTAGCGGGGGGTCAAGAGACCCAGTACTTC
many,TRBJ2-2,TRBV6-5,TRBD1,CASRTRDRGKNTGELFF,TGTGCCAGCAGAACCCGGGACAGGGGGAAGAACACCGGGGAGCTGTTTTTT
many,TRBJ2-2,TRBV29-1,TRBD1,CSALTDRVGTGELFF,TGCAGCGCCTTGACTGACAGGGTCGGCACCGGGGAGCTGTTTTTT
once,TRBJ2-3,TRBV15,-,CATSREGHGTDTQYF,TGTGCCACCAGCAGAGAGGGACATGGCACAGATACGCAGTATTTT
few,TRBJ1-1,TRBV5-6,-,CASRTGAPGKLKVEAFF,TGTGCCAGCAGGACGGGGGCGCCGGGAAAACTGAAGGTTGAAGCTTTCTTT
-,TRBJ2-7,TRBV9,-,CASSAQPSYEQYF,TGTGCCAGCAGCGCCCAGCCCTCCTACGAGCAGTACTTC
-,TRBJ1-4,TRBV7-6,-,CASSFWTGENEKLFF,TGTGCCAGCAGCTTCTGGACGGGAGAAAATGAAAAACTGTTTTTT
-,TRBJ2-7,TRBV5-1,-,CASSLEGYRSYEQYF,TGCGCCAGCAGCTTGGAGGGCTACCGCTCCTACGAGCAGTACTTC